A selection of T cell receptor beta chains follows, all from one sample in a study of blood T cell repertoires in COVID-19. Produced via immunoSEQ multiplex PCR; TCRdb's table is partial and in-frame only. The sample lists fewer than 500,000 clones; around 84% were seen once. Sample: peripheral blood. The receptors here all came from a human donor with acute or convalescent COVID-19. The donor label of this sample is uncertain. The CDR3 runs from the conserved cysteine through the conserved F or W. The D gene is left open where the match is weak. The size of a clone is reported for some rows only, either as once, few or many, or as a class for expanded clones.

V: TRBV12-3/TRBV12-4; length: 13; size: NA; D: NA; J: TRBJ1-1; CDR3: CASTSGFNREAFF; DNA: TGTGCCAGCACCTCGGGTTTTAACAGGGAAGCTTTCTTT
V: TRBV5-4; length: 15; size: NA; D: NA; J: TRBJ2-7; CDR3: CASSLDPTSSYEQYF; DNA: TGTGCCAGCAGCTTGGACCCGACTAGCTCCTACGAGCAGTACTTC
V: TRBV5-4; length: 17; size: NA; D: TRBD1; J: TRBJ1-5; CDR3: CASRYDRGRAGNQPQHF; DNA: TGTGCCAGCAGATACGACAGGGGGCGAGCGGGCAATCAGCCCCAGCATTTT
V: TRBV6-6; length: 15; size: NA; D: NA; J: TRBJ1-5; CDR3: CASSYSGGAWQPQHF; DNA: TGTGCCAGCAGTTACTCGGGGGGAGCGTGGCAGCCCCAGCATTTT
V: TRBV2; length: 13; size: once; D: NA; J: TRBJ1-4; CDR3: CATGRDPNEKLFF; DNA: TGTGCGACCGGGAGGGACCCCAATGAAAAACTGTTTTTT
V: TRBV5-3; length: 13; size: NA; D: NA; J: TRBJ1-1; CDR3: CARSSLEGTEAFF; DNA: TGTGCCAGAAGCTCCTTGGAGGGAACTGAAGCTTTCTTT
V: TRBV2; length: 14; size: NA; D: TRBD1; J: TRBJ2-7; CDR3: CASREQGSSYEQYF; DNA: TGTGCCAGCAGAGAACAGGGGTCCTCCTACGAGCAGTACTTC
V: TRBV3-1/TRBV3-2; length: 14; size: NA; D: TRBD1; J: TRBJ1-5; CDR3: CASSLGQGHQPQHF; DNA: TGTGCCAGCAGCCTAGGACAGGGTCATCAGCCCCAGCATTTT
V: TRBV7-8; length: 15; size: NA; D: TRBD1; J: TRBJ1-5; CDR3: CASSSRQGYNQPQHF; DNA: TGTGCCAGCAGCTCGAGACAGGGGTACAATCAGCCCCAGCATTTT
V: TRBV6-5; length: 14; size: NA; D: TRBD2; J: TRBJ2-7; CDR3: CASSSPRLAVEQYF; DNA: TGTGCCAGCAGTTCCCCGAGACTAGCAGTCGAGCAGTACTTC
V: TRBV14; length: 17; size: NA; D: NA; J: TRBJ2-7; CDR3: CASSQDLAGETSYEQYF; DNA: TGTGCCAGCAGCCAAGATCTTGCAGGGGAGACATCCTACGAGCAGTACTTC
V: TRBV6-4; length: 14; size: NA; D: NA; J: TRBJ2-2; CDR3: CASSDSSGTGELFF; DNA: TGTGCCAGCAGTGACTCAAGCGGCACCGGGGAGCTGTTTTTT
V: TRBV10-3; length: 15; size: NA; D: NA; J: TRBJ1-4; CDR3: CAISLTGGIDEKLFF; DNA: TGTGCCATCAGTCTAACAGGTGGCATCGATGAAAAACTGTTTTTT
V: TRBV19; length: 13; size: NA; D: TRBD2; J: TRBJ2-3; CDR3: CASGPGGTDTQYF; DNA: TGTGCCAGTGGTCCCGGGGGGACAGATACGCAGTATTTT
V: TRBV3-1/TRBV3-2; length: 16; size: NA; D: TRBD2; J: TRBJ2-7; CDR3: CASSQSLAGGTYEQYF; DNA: TGTGCCAGCAGCCAGTCTCTAGCGGGAGGTACCTACGAGCAGTACTTC
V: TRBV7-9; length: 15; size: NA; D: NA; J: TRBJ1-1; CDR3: CASSQRDGGNTEAFF; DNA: TGTGCCAGCAGCCAGCGGGACGGGGGGAACACTGAAGCTTTCTTT
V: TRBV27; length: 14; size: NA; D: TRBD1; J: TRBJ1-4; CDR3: CASAQGVGGEKLFF; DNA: TGTGCCAGCGCGCAGGGGGTCGGTGGGGAAAAACTGTTTTTT
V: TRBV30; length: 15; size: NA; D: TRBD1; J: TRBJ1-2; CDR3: CAWSTGTVGYDGYTF; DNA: TGTGCCTGGAGTACCGGGACAGTTGGATACGATGGCTACACCTTC
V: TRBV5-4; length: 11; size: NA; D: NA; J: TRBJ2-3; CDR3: CASSLSHTQYF; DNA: TGTGCCAGCAGCTTGAGCCATACGCAGTATTTT
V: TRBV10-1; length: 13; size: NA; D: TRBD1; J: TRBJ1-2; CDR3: CASRGQGNDGYTF; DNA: TGCGCCAGCAGAGGACAGGGCAACGATGGCTACACCTTC
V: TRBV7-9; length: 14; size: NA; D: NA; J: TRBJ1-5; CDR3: CASSLGQPGTTQHF; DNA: TGTGCCAGCAGCTTAGGGCAACCTGGGACAACCCAGCATTTT
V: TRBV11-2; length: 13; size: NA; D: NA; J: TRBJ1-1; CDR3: CASSLQLNTEAFF; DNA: TGTGCCAGCAGCCTACAGCTGAACACTGAAGCTTTCTTT
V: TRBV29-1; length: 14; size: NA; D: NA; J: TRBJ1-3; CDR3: CSVGLPQAGNTIYF; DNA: TGCAGCGTTGGTCTTCCCCAGGCTGGAAACACCATATATTTT
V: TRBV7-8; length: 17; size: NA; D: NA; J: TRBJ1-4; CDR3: CASSLAPGAATNEKLFF; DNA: TGTGCCAGCAGCTTAGCCCCAGGGGCGGCGACTAATGAAAAACTGTTTTTT
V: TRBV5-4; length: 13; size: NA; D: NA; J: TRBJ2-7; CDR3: CASSLDRTNEQYF; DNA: TGTGCCAGCAGCTTAGACAGAACCAACGAGCAGTACTTC
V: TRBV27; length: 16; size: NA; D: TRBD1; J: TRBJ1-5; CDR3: CASSPTDRGSNQPQHF; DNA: TGTGCCAGCAGTCCTACGGACAGGGGTAGCAATCAGCCCCAGCATTTT
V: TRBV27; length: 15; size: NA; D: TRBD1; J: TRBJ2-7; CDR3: CASSLSLTGNYEQYF; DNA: TGTGCCAGCAGTTTATCGTTGACAGGGAATTACGAGCAGTACTTC
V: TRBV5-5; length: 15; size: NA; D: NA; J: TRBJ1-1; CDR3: CASSLDSGRNTEAFF; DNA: TGTGCCAGCAGCTTGGATTCGGGGAGGAACACTGAAGCTTTCTTT
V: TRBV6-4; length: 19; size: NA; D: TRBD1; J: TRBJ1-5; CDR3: CASSDRIQSTGEGNQPQHF; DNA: TGTGCCAGCAGTGACCGGATCCAATCGACAGGGGAAGGCAATCAGCCCCAGCATTTT
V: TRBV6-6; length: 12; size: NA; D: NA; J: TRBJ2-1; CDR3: CASRTFIDEQFF; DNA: TGTGCCAGCAGGACATTCATAGATGAGCAGTTCTTC
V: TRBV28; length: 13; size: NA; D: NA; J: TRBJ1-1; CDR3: CASSSPRVNEAFF; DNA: TGTGCCAGCAGTTCCCCGCGGGTCAACGAAGCTTTCTTT
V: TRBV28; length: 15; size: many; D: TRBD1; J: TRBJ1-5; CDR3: CASRDRGVGNQPQHF; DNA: TGTGCCAGCAGGGACAGGGGGGTTGGAAATCAGCCCCAGCATTTT
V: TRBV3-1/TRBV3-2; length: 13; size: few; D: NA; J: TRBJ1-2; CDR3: CASSRGTLSGYTF; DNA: TGTGCCAGCAGTCGGGGTACCTTGAGTGGCTACACCTTC
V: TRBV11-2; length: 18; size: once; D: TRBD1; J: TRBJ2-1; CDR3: CASSLDLGTGQPYNEQFF; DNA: TGTGCCAGCAGCTTAGATCTCGGCACGGGACAGCCTTACAATGAGCAGTTCTTC
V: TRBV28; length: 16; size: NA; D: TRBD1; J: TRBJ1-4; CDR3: CASSPTGGRTNEKLFF; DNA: TGTGCCAGCAGTCCGACAGGGGGCAGAACTAATGAAAAACTGTTTTTT
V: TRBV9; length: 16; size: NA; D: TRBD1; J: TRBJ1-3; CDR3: CASSVGQGAGGNTIYF; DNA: TGTGCCAGCAGCGTAGGACAGGGGGCCGGTGGAAACACCATATATTTT
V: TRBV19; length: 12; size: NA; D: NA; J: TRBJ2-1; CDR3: CASSIARGEQFF; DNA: TGTGCCAGTAGTATTGCAAGAGGGGAGCAGTTCTTC
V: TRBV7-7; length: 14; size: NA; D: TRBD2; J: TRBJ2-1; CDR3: CASSPGTSDNEQFF; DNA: TGTGCCAGCAGCCCCGGGACTAGCGACAATGAGCAGTTCTTC
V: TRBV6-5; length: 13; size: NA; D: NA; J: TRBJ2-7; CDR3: CASRPDKYYEQYF; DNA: TGTGCCAGCAGGCCTGACAAATACTACGAGCAGTACTTC
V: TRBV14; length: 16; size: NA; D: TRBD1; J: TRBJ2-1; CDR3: CASSQDRGQVNGEQFF; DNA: TGTGCCAGCAGCCAAGATAGGGGACAGGTTAATGGTGAGCAGTTCTTC
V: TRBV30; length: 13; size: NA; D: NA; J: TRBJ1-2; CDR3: CAFGGEGNYGYTF; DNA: TGTGCCTTCGGAGGGGAGGGCAACTATGGCTACACCTTC
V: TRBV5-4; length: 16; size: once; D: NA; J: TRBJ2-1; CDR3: CASSRIGVAAYNEQFF; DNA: TGTGCCAGCAGCCGGATCGGGGTAGCGGCCTACAATGAGCAGTTCTTC
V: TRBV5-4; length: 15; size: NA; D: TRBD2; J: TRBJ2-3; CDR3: CASSATSGREDTQYF; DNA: TGTGCCAGCAGCGCGACTAGCGGGAGAGAAGATACGCAGTATTTT
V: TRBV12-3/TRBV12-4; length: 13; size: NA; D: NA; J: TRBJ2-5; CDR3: CASSPDWEETQYF; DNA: TGTGCCAGCAGTCCGGACTGGGAAGAGACCCAGTACTTC
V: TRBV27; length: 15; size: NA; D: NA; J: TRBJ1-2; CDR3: CASWGRGTRDYGYTF; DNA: TGTGCCAGCTGGGGGAGGGGGACGAGGGACTATGGCTACACCTTC
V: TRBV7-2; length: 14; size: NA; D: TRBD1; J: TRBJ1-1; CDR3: CASSFGTGNTEAFF; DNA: TGTGCCAGCAGCTTTGGGACAGGGAACACTGAAGCTTTCTTT
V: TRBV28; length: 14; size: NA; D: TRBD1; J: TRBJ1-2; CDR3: CASTPGQANYGYTF; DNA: TGTGCCAGCACACCGGGACAGGCTAACTATGGCTACACCTTC
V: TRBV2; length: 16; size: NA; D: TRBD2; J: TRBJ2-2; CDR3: CASSVTSGRGTGELFF; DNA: TGTGCCAGCAGTGTAACTAGCGGGAGAGGCACCGGGGAGCTGTTTTTT
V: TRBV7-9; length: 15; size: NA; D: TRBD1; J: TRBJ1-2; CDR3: CASSFPTGLIDGYTF; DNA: TGTGCCAGCAGCTTCCCGACAGGGTTGATTGATGGCTACACCTTC
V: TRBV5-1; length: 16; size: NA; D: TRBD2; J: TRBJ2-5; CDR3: CASSLGSGAEIETQYF; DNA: TGCGCCAGCAGCTTGGGTAGCGGGGCCGAAATAGAGACCCAGTACTTC
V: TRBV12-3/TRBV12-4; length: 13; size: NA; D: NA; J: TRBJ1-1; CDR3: CASSIYARTEAFF; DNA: TGTGCCAGCAGTATCTATGCGCGGACTGAAGCTTTCTTT
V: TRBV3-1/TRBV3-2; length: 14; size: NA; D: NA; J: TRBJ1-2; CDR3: CASSQVGTTYGYTF; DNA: TGTGCCAGCAGCCAAGTGGGGACTACTTATGGCTACACCTTC
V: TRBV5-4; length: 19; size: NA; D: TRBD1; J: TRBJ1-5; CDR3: CASSGNDYAGQVSNQPQHF; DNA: TGTGCCAGCAGCGGAAACGACTACGCGGGACAGGTTAGCAATCAGCCCCAGCATTTT
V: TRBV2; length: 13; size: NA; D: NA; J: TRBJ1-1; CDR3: CASGMGRNTEAFF; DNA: TGTGCCAGCGGTATGGGCAGGAACACTGAAGCTTTCTTT